The clone carrying this T cell receptor beta chain occurred a few times. No antigen is known for it. A single heparinised draw of approximately 0.12 L on average was taken per donor. These data originate in a study of beta chain features in type 1 diabetes. Notes on the study in general: Type 1 diabetes patients had VDJ junctions that carried fewer insertions and more deletions.

As every portion of the isolated RNA was reverse transcribed, the sequencing read expressed TCRB transcripts. Sequencing used immunoSEQ multiplex PCR; TCRdb keeps in-frame clones, though not all of them. The sample has about 350,000 clones, roughly a fifth seen once. CDR1 is SEHNR and CDR2 is FQNEAQ in the germline V gene (reference sequence). V lost 3 bases, J lost 1 base, and 1 base stayed unmatched. The CDR3 covers 14 residues. The sequence was obtained from a woman between 18 and 30 years old in good health. The chain couples TRBV7-9 to TRBJ2-5; 8 bases agree with TRBD1. Sequences were obtained from naive CD4+ T cells from blood. CDR3 bases: TGTGCCAGCAGCTTCGGACAGGGCCAAGAGACCCAGTACTTC. Translating gives CASSFGQGQETQYF.